Each of the 25 T cell receptor beta chains below was sequenced from the same sample in a study of blood T cell repertoires in COVID-19. The data were produced by immunoSEQ multiplex PCR, yet TCRdb's version contains in-frame clones alone and is incomplete. The table records a few hundred thousand clones, approximately 86% of them present only once. The sample consisted of PBMCs or T cells enriched from blood (not recorded which). These receptors originate from a woman between 40 and 55 years old with acute COVID-19.

J is TRBJ1-3 and V is TRBV9; D gene ambiguous. This CDR3 spans 13 amino acids. V shed 4 bases and J shed 0 bases, with 5 bases lying between them. CDR1 is SGDLS and CDR2 is YYNGEE in the germline V gene. Here the CDR3 DNA reads TGTGCCAGCAGCCCAAACTCTGGAAACACCATATATTTT. Protein product: CASSPNSGNTIYF.

The chain combines TRBV7-2 with TRBJ2-7, with D perhaps TRBD1 (6 bases). CDR1 and CDR2 from the germline V gene are SGHTA and FQGNSA. The length of the CDR3 is 13 residues. V was pared by 6 bases and J by 2 bases, with 11 bases between. The CDR3 coding sequence is TGTGCCAGCAGTTTCCGACAGGCCTACGAGCAGTACTTC. Protein product: CASSFRQAYEQYF.

This rearrangement joins TRBV3-1 (or the pseudogene TRBV3-2) to TRBJ2-3; 10 bases are shared with TRBD1. The CDR3 sequence is 16 residues long. Trimming at V came to 1 base and at J to 4 bases, leaving 5 bases not matched to a gene. CDR1 is LGHDT and CDR2 is YNNKEL in the germline V gene (reference sequence). CDR3 nucleotide sequence: TGTGCCAGCAGCCAAGCGGGACAGGGGTTGTCAGATACGCAGTATTTT. It specifies CASSQAGQGLSDTQYF.

CDR3 bases: TGTGCCAGCAGCCAAGACGGGACTAGCCTGGAGACCCAGTACTTC. It specifies CASSQDGTSLETQYF. This chain links TRBV3-1 (or the pseudogene TRBV3-2) with TRBJ2-5, with 9 bases identical to TRBD2. The length of the CDR3 is 15 residues. Germline assignment: CDR1 LGHDT and CDR2 YNNKEL (reference sequence). V was clipped by 0 bases and J by 5 bases; unmatched bases: 4.

The chain combines TRBV28 with TRBJ1-3; a weak D match, TRBD1 (5 bases). V was trimmed by 7 bases and J by 4 bases, leaving 14 bases between them. The CDR3 is 14 residues long. CDR1 is MDHEN, CDR2 SYDVKM, per germline. The CDR3 DNA follows: TGTGCCAGCATTGAGAGGGGAGGGGGAAACACCATATATTTT. Translation gives CASIERGGGNTIYF.

The chain couples TRBV28 to TRBJ2-1; 8 nucleotides align to TRBD2. Germline V gene lookup returns CDR1 MDHEN and CDR2 SYDVKM. V was pared by 3 bases and J by 7 bases, with 8 bases of the junction left unmatched. The CDR3 runs 15 residues. CDR3 in amino acids: CASSLSGRGLNEQFF. CDR3 DNA sequence: TGTGCCAGCAGTTTGAGCGGGAGAGGTCTTAATGAGCAGTTCTTC.

The V and J genes are TRBV28 and TRBJ2-7; 8 bases are a match to TRBD2. The CDR3 totals 15 residues. The J segment lost 3 bases and the V segment lost 6 bases, leaving 10 bases of the junction unmatched. In germline, CDR1 is MDHEN, CDR2 SYDVKM. The CDR3 reads CASRLPRGGLYEQYF. The CDR3 DNA follows: TGTGCCAGCAGACTCCCTCGGGGGGGACTCTACGAGCAGTACTTC. Using reference TRBV28 and TRBJ2-7 for the parts outside the CDR3, the full variable domain is DVKVTQSSRYLVKRTGEKVFLECVQDMDHENMFWYRQDPGLGLRLIYFSYDVKMKEKGDIPEGYSVSREKKERFSLILESASTNQTSMYLCASRLPRGGLYEQYFGPGTRLTVT.

The V gene is TRBV28, the J gene TRBJ2-2, with 9 bases that match TRBD2. CDR3 length: 16 amino acids. Losses at the gene ends were 3 bases for V and 2 bases for J; bases not matched to a gene: 4. Germline V gene lookup returns CDR1 MDHEN and CDR2 SYDVKM. CDR3 bases: TGTGCCAGCAGTTTTCTAGCGGGATATAACACCGGGGAGCTGTTTTTT. This gives the protein CASSFLAGYNTGELFF.

The chain is built from TRBV28 and TRBJ1-6, with D possibly TRBD1 on 5 matching bases. The germline gives CDR1 MDHEN, CDR2 SYDVKM. Trimming stripped 4 bases from V and 7 bases from J, with 17 bases between. This CDR3 contains 16 residues. As DNA, the CDR3 is TGTGCCAGCAGTTCAGCGGGGGACCGAACCAATTCACCCCTCCACTTT. Protein: CASSSAGDRTNSPLHF.

The rearrangement links TRBV30 to TRBJ1-1; D gene uncertain. The V end was cut by 4 bases, the J end by 9 bases, with 12 bases between. Germline lookup yields CDR1 GTSNPN and CDR2 SVGIG (reference sequence). The CDR3 contains 11 residues. The DNA for the CDR3 is TGTGCCTGGAAGGCCGGGAGGAAAGCTTTCTTT. Translation gives CAWKAGRKAFF.

V is TRBV4-3 and J is TRBJ1-4, with TRBD1 matching 7 bases. Losses at the gene ends were 1 base for V and 7 bases for J; bases not matched to a gene: 9. This CDR3 region has 16 residues. The germline CDR1 and CDR2 sequences are LGHNA and YSLEER. This CDR3 reads CASSQAATGSVEKLFF. CDR3 bases: TGCGCCAGCAGCCAAGCTGCGACAGGGAGTGTTGAAAAACTGTTTTTT.

The CDR3 loop is CASSLKGGGSSYNEQFF. The CDR3 DNA follows: TGTGCCAGCAGCTTAAAGGGCGGGGGTAGCTCCTACAATGAGCAGTTCTTC. The rearrangement uses TRBV11-2 and TRBJ2-1, with TRBD2 identical over 7 bases. The V segment lost 2 bases and the J segment 0 bases; nucleotides outside the gene matches: 7. Germline V gives CDR1 SGHAT, CDR2 FQNNGV. The CDR3 has 17 amino acids.

The chain has TRBV7-2 and TRBJ2-7; TRBD1 matches 7 bases. The CDR3 has 17 residues. Per germline, CDR1 SGHTA and CDR2 FQGNSA. The V gene end was trimmed by 1 base and the J gene end by 2 bases; junction bases not matched to a gene: 11. For the CDR3, the DNA is TGTGCCAGCAGCTTAGAATTGGTTGTGACAGGGCCCTACGAGCAGTACTTC. Encoded protein: CASSLELVVTGPYEQYF. The full variable domain, in which reference TRBV7-2 and TRBJ2-7 provide the parts outside the CDR3, is GAGVSQSPSNKVTEKGKDVELRCDPISGHTALYWYRQSLGQGLEFLIYFQGNSAPDKSGLPSDRFSAERTGGSVSTLTIQRTQQEDSAVYLCASSLELVVTGPYEQYFGPGTRLTVT.

The sample holds one count of this clone. The chain recombines TRBV2 with TRBJ1-1; D gene uncertain. V was trimmed by 5 bases and J by 1 base, leaving 11 bases between them. The CDR3 contains 14 residues. CDR1 and CDR2 from the germline V gene are SNHLY and FYNNEI. CDR3 bases: TGTGCCAGCAGTCAAGGGCGGGGGAACACTGAAGCTTTCTTT. Residues: CASSQGRGNTEAFF.

This clone was observed once. This rearrangement joins TRBV4-1 to TRBJ2-7, with 11 bases matching TRBD2. Trimming took 0 bases from V and 0 from J; bases not matched to a gene: 10. Germline V lookup: CDR1 MGHRA, CDR2 YSYEKL. The CDR3 has 19 residues. CDR3 region: CASSQDPLTSGMSSYEQYF. The CDR3 DNA reads as TGCGCCAGCAGCCAAGATCCCCTGACTAGCGGGATGAGCTCCTACGAGCAGTACTTC.

The DNA of the CDR3 is TGTGCCAGCTCACCCTCGGACAGTAATTCACCCCTCCACTTT. Translating it yields CASSPSDSNSPLHF. The rearrangement joins TRBV18 to TRBJ1-6, with D possibly being TRBD1 (6 bases). The CDR3 totals 14 residues. Germline CDR1 and CDR2: KGHSH and LQKENI. With 3 bases removed from V and 6 bases from J, the gap between germline ends came to 9 bases.

The chain has TRBV3-1 (or the pseudogene TRBV3-2) and TRBJ2-5; 15 bases map to TRBD2. Germline V gene data show CDR1 as LGHDT and CDR2 as YNNKEL (reference sequence). V trimming: 4 bases; J trimming: 5 bases; junction bases outside the gene matches: 8. CDR3 length: 17 residues. The CDR3, as DNA: TGTGCCAGCAGCCCCATAGGACTAGCGGGAGGGCAGGAGACCCAGTACTTC. This codes for CASSPIGLAGGQETQYF.

This rearrangement joins TRBV21-1 to TRBJ2-7; whether TRBD2, the table's D call, matches the DNA was not checked. TRBV21-1 is assigned pseudogene status. CDR3 length: 17 residues. As DNA, the CDR3 is TGTGCCAGCAGCACCGGGACTAGCGGGGGTAGCGCCTACGAGCAGTACTTC. Its translation is CASSTGTSGGSAYEQYF.

V usage is TRBV30 and J usage is TRBJ1-5; perhaps TRBD1 as D (5 bases). CDR3 length: 16 residues. V was clipped by 0 bases and J by 1 base, with 13 bases between them. Germline V gives CDR1 GTSNPN, CDR2 SVGIG (reference sequence). In nucleotides, the CDR3 is TGTGCCTGGAGTGTAGGGGCAGGGCTAAGCAATCAGCCCCAGCATTTT. Encoded protein: CAWSVGAGLSNQPQHF.

The chain joins TRBV9 to TRBJ2-3; 9 bases agree with TRBD2. Trimming at V came to 0 bases and at J to 1 base, leaving 3 bases not matched to a gene. The length of the CDR3 is 16 residues. CDR1 SGDLS and CDR2 YYNGEE come from the germline V gene. Written as DNA, the CDR3 is TGTGCCAGCAGCGTAGGGTGGACTAGCGGCACAGATACGCAGTATTTT. Translated: CASSVGWTSGTDTQYF.

This clone has ten or more counts. The chain links TRBV10-2 to TRBJ2-1; D possibly corresponds to TRBD2 (6 bases). CDR3 size: 11 residues. The V gene's germline CDR1 is WSHSY and CDR2 SAAADI. Trimming pared 4 bases from V and 10 bases from J, leaving 8 bases between. The CDR3 is CASSASGEQFF. In DNA, the CDR3 is TGCGCCAGCAGTGCCAGCGGGGAGCAGTTCTTC.

The rearrangement joins TRBV7-8 to TRBJ1-2, with D tentatively TRBD1 (5 bases). Between the trimmed V and J ends, which lost 3 bases and 5 bases, there was a span of 16 bases. The CDR3 loop spans 15 amino acids. Germline V lookup: CDR1 SGHVS, CDR2 FQNEAQ. CDR3 region: CASSFVGTTTYGYTF. Written as DNA, the CDR3 is TGTGCCAGCAGCTTCGTTGGGACTACTACTTATGGCTACACCTTC. The whole variable domain, remainder taken from reference TRBV7-8 and TRBJ1-2, is GAGVSQSPRYKVAKRGQDVALRCDPISGHVSLFWYQQALGQGPEFLTYFQNEAQLDKSGLPSDRFFAERPEGSVSTLKIQRTQQEDSAVYLCASSFVGTTTYGYTFGSGTRLTVV.

This rearrangement joins TRBV7-8 to TRBJ2-5; the match to TRBD1 covers 7 bases. V shed 6 bases and J 9 bases; nucleotides not matched to a gene: 13. The CDR3 loop spans 14 amino acids. CDR1 and CDR2 (germline): SGHVS, FQNEAQ. The CDR3, as DNA: TGTGCCAGCAGGGCTACAGGGGTGCCTAAGCCCCAGTACTTC. The encoded protein is CASRATGVPKPQYF. The complete variable domain, with remaining parts taken from reference TRBV7-8 and TRBJ2-5, reads GAGVSQSPRYKVAKRGQDVALRCDPISGHVSLFWYQQALGQGPEFLTYFQNEAQLDKSGLPSDRFFAERPEGSVSTLKIQRTQQEDSAVYLCASRATGVPKPQYFGPGTRLLVL.

The rearrangement joins TRBV6-4 to TRBJ2-5; 11 bases agree with TRBD2. V was clipped by 6 bases and J by 5 bases; unmatched bases: 11. The V gene's germline CDR1 is MRHNA and CDR2 SNTAGT. CDR3 length: 16 amino acids. The CDR3 region has the DNA TGTGCCAGCAGCCCAACCGGGACTAGCGGAGGGGAGACCCAGTACTTC. Amino acid sequence: CASSPTGTSGGETQYF.

V usage is TRBV28 and J usage is TRBJ2-7; tentatively, D is TRBD1 (7 bases). The CDR3 contains 15 residues. V was cut by 7 bases and J by 5 bases, with 21 bases left in between. Looked up from germline, CDR1 is MDHEN and CDR2 is SYDVKM. CDR3 in amino acids: CASTPGGSRGDEQYF. In nucleotides, the CDR3 is TGTGCCAGCACCCCCGGTGGGAGCAGGGGGGACGAGCAGTACTTC. Drawing the rest from reference TRBV28 and TRBJ2-7, the complete variable domain is DVKVTQSSRYLVKRTGEKVFLECVQDMDHENMFWYRQDPGLGLRLIYFSYDVKMKEKGDIPEGYSVSREKKERFSLILESASTNQTSMYLCASTPGGSRGDEQYFGPGTRLTVT.